This TCR beta chain was found in a study of early T cells in non-severe SARS-CoV-2 infection. In TCRdb, the 5' RACE reads were re-called with MiXCR into one record per CDR3 protein. The sample includes approximately 110,000 distinct CDR3 sequences, approximately 15% of them seen just once. Germline V lookup: CDR1 LGHDT, CDR2 YNNKEL (reference sequence). V shed 6 bases and J shed 6 bases, with 8 bases lying between them. The CDR3 sequence is 12 residues long. The chain links TRBV3-1 to TRBJ2-2, with D hard to call. The sequenced material came from whole blood. The origin of this receptor is an adult who was a healthcare worker with PCR-confirmed SARS-CoV-2 infection or an uninfected control (not recorded which). In nucleotides, the CDR3 is TGTGCCAGCAGTCCGCATTCCGGGGAGCTGTTTTTT. Protein: CASSPHSGELFF. The whole variable domain, filled in from reference TRBV3-1 and TRBJ2-2, reads DTAVSQTPKYLVTQMGNDKSIKCEQNLGHDTMYWYKQDSKKFLKIMFSYNNKELIINETVPNRFSPKSPDKAHLNLHINSLELGDSAVYFCASSPHSGELFFGEGSRLTVL.